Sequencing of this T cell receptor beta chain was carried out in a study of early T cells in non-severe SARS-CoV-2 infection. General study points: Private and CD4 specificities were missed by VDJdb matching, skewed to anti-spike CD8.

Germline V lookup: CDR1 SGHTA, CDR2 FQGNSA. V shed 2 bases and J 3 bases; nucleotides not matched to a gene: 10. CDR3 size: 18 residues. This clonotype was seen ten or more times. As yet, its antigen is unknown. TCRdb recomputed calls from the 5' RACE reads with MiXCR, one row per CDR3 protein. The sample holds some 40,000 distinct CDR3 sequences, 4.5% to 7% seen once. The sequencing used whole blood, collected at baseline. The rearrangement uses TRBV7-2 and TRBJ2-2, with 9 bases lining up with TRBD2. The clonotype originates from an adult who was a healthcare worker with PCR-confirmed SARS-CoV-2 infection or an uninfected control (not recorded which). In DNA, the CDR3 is TGTGCCAGCAGCTTACGTTTTAGCGGGAGCGGGTACACCGGGGAGCTGTTTTTT. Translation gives CASSLRFSGSGYTGELFF.